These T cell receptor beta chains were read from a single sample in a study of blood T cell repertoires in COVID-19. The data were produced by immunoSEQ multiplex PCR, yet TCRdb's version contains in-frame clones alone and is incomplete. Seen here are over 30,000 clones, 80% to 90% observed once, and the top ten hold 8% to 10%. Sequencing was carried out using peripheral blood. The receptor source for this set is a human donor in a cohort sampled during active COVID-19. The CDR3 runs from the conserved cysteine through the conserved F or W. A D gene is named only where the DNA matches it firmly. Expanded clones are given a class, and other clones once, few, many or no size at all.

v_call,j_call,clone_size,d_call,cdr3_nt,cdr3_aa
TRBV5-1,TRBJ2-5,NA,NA,TGCGCCAGCAGCGGAGGGGGCCTAGAGACCCAGTACTTC,CASSGGGLETQYF
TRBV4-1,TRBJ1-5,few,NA,TGCGCCAGCAGCCAAGATCCAGGGAATAGCAATCAGCCCCAGCATTTT,CASSQDPGNSNQPQHF
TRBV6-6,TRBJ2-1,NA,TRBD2,TGTGCCAGCAGCCGAACTAGCGGGAGGGCCTCGTACAATGAGCAGTTCTTC,CASSRTSGRASYNEQFF
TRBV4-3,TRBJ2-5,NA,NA,TGCGCCAGCAGCCAAGAATACAGACCCCAAGAGACCCAGTACTTC,CASSQEYRPQETQYF
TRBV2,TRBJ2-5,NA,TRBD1,TGTGCCAGCAGTGGGGCATTCGGAGGGACAGGGTCACGAGAGACCCAGTACTTC,CASSGAFGGTGSRETQYF
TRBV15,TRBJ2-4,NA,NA,TGTGCCACCAGCAGACAGGCCGTGGGTAAAGCCAAAAACATTCAGTACTTC,CATSRQAVGKAKNIQYF
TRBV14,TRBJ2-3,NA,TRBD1,TGTGCCAGCAGCCAAACAGGGGGCCTGGATACGCAGTATTTT,CASSQTGGLDTQYF
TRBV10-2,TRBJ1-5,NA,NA,TGCGCCAGCAGTGAGTCAGGAGGGTCCAATCAGCCCCAGCATTTT,CASSESGGSNQPQHF
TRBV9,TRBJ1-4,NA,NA,TGTGCCAGCAGCGTAGGTCACGGTTCTAATGAAAAACTGTTTTTT,CASSVGHGSNEKLFF
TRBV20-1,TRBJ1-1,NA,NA,TGCAGTGCTGGCCTAGGAGCTGAAGCTTTCTTT,CSAGLGAEAFF
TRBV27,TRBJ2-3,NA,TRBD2,TGTGCCAGCATGCCTAGCGGGGGTACAGATACGCAGTATTTT,CASMPSGGTDTQYF
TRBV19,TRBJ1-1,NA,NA,TGTGCCAGTAGTGGAAGGACAGTTCTGGAAGCTTTCTTT,CASSGRTVLEAFF
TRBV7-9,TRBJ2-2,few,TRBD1,TGTGCCACTACAGGGGGCAGAACCGGGGAGCTGTTTTTT,CATTGGRTGELFF
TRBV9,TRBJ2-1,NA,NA,TGTGCCAGCAGCGTAGCGGGGGTTATGGATGAGCAGTTCTTC,CASSVAGVMDEQFF
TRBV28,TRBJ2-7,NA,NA,TGTGCCAGCAGCTCCTCACCGCCGGCCTACGAGCAGTACTTC,CASSSSPPAYEQYF
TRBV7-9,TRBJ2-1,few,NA,TGTGCCAGCAGCTTACCCGGACTGCCGGGTGAGCAGTTCTTC,CASSLPGLPGEQFF
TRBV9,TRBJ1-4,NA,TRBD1,TGTGCCAGCAGTACCGGACAGGGGAATGAAAAACTGTTTTTT,CASSTGQGNEKLFF
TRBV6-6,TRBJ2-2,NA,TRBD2,TGTGCCAGCAGTTACTCAATCAGCGGGAGGCCCCGAGAGCTGTTTTTT,CASSYSISGRPRELFF
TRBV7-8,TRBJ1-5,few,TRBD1,TGTGGGCAAGCTAGGGACAGGGAATCCAATCAGCCCCAGCATTTT,CGQARDRESNQPQHF
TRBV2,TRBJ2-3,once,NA,TGTGCCAGCAGTCCCCGGAGAGATACGCAGTATTTT,CASSPRRDTQYF
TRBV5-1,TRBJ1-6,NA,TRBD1,TGCGCCAGCCAAAGAGGGACAGGTGGGGGACGGAATTCACCCCTCCACTTT,CASQRGTGGGRNSPLHF
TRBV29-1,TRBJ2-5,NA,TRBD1,TGCAGCGTTTCACAGGGGCGGGAGACCCAGTACTTC,CSVSQGRETQYF
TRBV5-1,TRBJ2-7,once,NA,TGCGCCAGCAGCTCGATTTCCGGCGGCTCCTACGAGCAGTACTTC,CASSSISGGSYEQYF
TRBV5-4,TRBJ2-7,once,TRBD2,TGTGCCAGCAGCTTGAGGTCAGGCAGCGGGAGGCCCTACGAGCAGTACTTC,CASSLRSGSGRPYEQYF
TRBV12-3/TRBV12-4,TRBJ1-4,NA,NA,TGTGCCAGCAGTTCTCGACTAGGGGAAAAACTGTTTTTT,CASSSRLGEKLFF
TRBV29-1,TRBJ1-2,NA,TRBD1,TGCACCGCTCAGGGACAGGGGGAAGGCTACACCTTC,CTAQGQGEGYTF
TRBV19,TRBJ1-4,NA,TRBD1,TGTGCCAGTAGTAGCCCAGACAGGGGTGAAAAACTGTTTTTT,CASSSPDRGEKLFF
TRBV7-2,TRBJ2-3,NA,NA,TGTGCCAGCAGCTTGGGGCTAGTCACAGATACGCAGTATTTT,CASSLGLVTDTQYF
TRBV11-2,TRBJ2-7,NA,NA,TGTGCCAGCAGCTTAGGACACAGGGTCCGCGAGCAGTACTTC,CASSLGHRVREQYF